A single sample gave rise to the 20 T cell receptor beta chains below, sequenced in a study of T cells in Graves' hyperthyroidism and ophthalmopathy (dated by TCRdb to the late 2010s). To prepare the library, multiplex PCR was applied. TCRdb records Illumina HiSeq 2000 as the sequencer. The TCR beta CDR3 regions were amplified from RNA transcripts. The TCR CDR3 was subjected to a first round of RT-PCR using the HTBI primer set and the Qiagen OneStep RT-PCR kit. TCRdb reprocessing: public reads trimmed at Q25 with fastp, clones called with MiXCR, in-frame beta chains kept. When rows share a CDR3 protein, they turn into one entry using the most common DNA and genes. The sample contains about 360,000 distinct CDR3 sequences, around 25% of them found a single time. More than 60% of the sample is taken by the ten largest. The sample consisted of blood. The origin of the receptors is a man aged 50 or older with Graves' hyperthyroidism.

This clonotype was detected only a few times. The V gene is TRBV10-3, the J gene TRBJ1-4; D gene unclear. This CDR3 contains 14 residues. Germline-derived CDR1 and CDR2 are ENHRY and SYGVKD. The V end lost 3 bases, the J end lost 2 bases, and 7 bases lay between the germline ends. The CDR3 here is CAISDAQTNEKLFF. The CDR3 nucleotides are TGTGCCATCAGTGATGCCCAGACTAATGAAAAACTGTTTTTT.

The chain couples TRBV5-6 to TRBJ1-2; D not certain. CDR1 and CDR2 (germline): SGHDT, YYEEEE. The CDR3 contains 14 residues. The V and J ends lost 0 bases and 6 bases respectively, with 12 bases between them. CDR3 DNA: TGTGCCAGCAGCTTGGCCAGACGGGTCCATGGCTACACCTTC. Translating it yields CASSLARRVHGYTF.

The CDR3 sequence is CASSPPGLPGGEQYF. CDR3 nucleotides: TGTGCCAGCAGCCCCCCGGGACTACCCGGAGGAGAGCAGTACTTC. The chain links TRBV7-9 to TRBJ2-7; 7 bases match TRBD2. This CDR3 region has 15 residues. Losses at the gene ends were 5 bases for V and 7 bases for J; bases not matched to a gene: 14. The germline CDR1 and CDR2 sequences are SEHNR and FQNEAQ (reference sequence).

V gene TRBV9 combines with J gene TRBJ2-7, with 11 positions matching TRBD1. J gave up 1 base and V 3 bases, and 3 bases lay outside the gene matches. CDR1 SGDLS and CDR2 YYNGEE come from the germline V gene. The CDR3 is 15 residues long. The chain's CDR3 is CASSAGTGGSYEQYF. The CDR3 DNA reads TGTGCCAGCAGCGCGGGGACAGGGGGTTCCTACGAGCAGTACTTC.

This clonotype was detected only a few times. The CDR3 DNA sequence: TGCAGTGCTTTGACCCTGCAAGAGACCCAGTACTTC. It codes for CSALTLQETQYF. The V call is TRBV20-1, the J call TRBJ2-5; no clear D gene. V was trimmed by 5 bases and J by 2 bases, leaving 9 bases between them. Germline CDR1 is DFQATT and CDR2 is SNEGSKA (reference sequence). The CDR3 is made up of 12 amino acids.

Only a few counts were recorded for this clonotype. The junction shows a germline mismatch at one end, possibly a read error. The rearrangement joins TRBV12-3 or TRBV12-4 to TRBJ1-2; the match to TRBD1 covers 9 bases. The CDR3 covers 15 residues. The CDR3 region has the DNA TGTGCCAACAGTTTCGGGGGACAGGGTATAGATGGCTACACCTTC. Residues: CANSFGGQGIDGYTF.

The chain uses TRBV12-3 or TRBV12-4 and TRBJ1-5; unclear D gene. The ends were cut back, 7 bases at V and 2 bases at J, with 12 bases in the middle. The length of the CDR3 is 14 residues. CDR3 protein: CASTDTNGNQPQHF. CDR3 in DNA: TGTGCCAGCACTGACACCAACGGCAATCAGCCCCAGCATTTT.

This clonotype was detected a few times. This rearrangement joins TRBV24-1 to TRBJ2-1; D uncertain. CDR3 size: 14 residues. Per germline, CDR1 KGHDR and CDR2 SFDVKD. Trimming pared 3 bases from V and 5 bases from J, leaving 10 bases between. CDR3 in DNA: TGTGCCACCAGTGATCCTCCTAGGAACAATGAGCAGTTCTTC. It yields the protein CATSDPPRNNEQFF.

The table lists this clonotype with a few counts. The V call is TRBV12-3 or TRBV12-4, the J call TRBJ2-3; TRBD2 aligns across 9 bases. The CDR3 is 15 amino acids. V trimming: 3 bases; J trimming: 4 bases; junction bases outside the gene matches: 5. The CDR3 bases are TGTGCCAGCAGTTTGGGCGGGAGGGGCGCAGATACGCAGTATTTT. This codes for CASSLGGRGADTQYF.

This clonotype was seen at least ten times. The V and J genes are TRBV18 and TRBJ2-3; 9 bases are a match to TRBD1. V trimming: 5 bases; J trimming: 4 bases; junction bases outside the gene matches: 4. This CDR3 has 14 residues. The germline gives CDR1 KGHSH, CDR2 LQKENI. This chain's CDR3 is CASSARDRADTQYF. CDR3 DNA: TGTGCCAGCTCAGCCCGGGACAGGGCAGATACGCAGTATTTT.

This clonotype was observed a handful of times. The chain links TRBV2 to TRBJ1-2, with a weak D call TRBD1 (5 bases). This CDR3 region has 13 residues. Trimming took off 2 bases at V and 4 bases at J, with 8 bases between the two ends. Germline V CDR1 and CDR2: SNHLY, FYNNEI. The CDR3 coding sequence is TGTGCCAGCAGTGAAACAGGACTCTATGGCTACACCTTC. Encoded protein: CASSETGLYGYTF.

The chain combines TRBV7-9 with TRBJ2-1; TRBD2 matches at 7 bases. The junction had 8 bases not matched to a gene; V was cut back by 2 bases and J by 1 base. Germline CDR1 reads SEHNR; CDR2 reads FQNEAQ (reference sequence). The CDR3 consists of 17 residues. The DNA for the CDR3 is TGTGCCAGCAGCTTACTAGGGAGGGCAGTATCCTACAATGAGCAGTTCTTC. This gives the protein CASSLLGRAVSYNEQFF.

This clonotype was seen many times. CDR3 in DNA: TGTGCCAGCAGCCTCCGGGACAGGGGCTACGAGCAGTACTTC. It codes for CASSLRDRGYEQYF. V gene TRBV3-1 combines with J gene TRBJ2-7, with 10 bases identical to TRBD1. J gave up 3 bases and V 4 bases, and 3 bases lay outside the gene matches. The CDR3 covers 14 residues. In germline, CDR1 is LGHDT, CDR2 YNNKEL (reference sequence).

The CDR3 loop is CASGPDSTDTQYF. The CDR3 coding sequence is TGTGCTAGTGGACCGGACAGCACAGATACGCAGTATTTT. The chain recombines TRBV12-5 with TRBJ2-3; D remains unclear. CDR3 length: 13 residues. V shed 6 bases and J shed 0 bases, with 7 bases lying between them. Germline values: CDR1 LGHNT, CDR2 FRNRAP.

The rearrangement joins TRBV6-5 to TRBJ2-2; no reliable D call. The CDR3 is made up of 14 amino acids. Trimming took 0 bases from V and 5 from J, leaving 7 bases between them. Germline V gives CDR1 MNHEY, CDR2 SVGAGI. The CDR3 sequence: CASSYSAATGELFF. The CDR3 DNA sequence: TGTGCCAGCAGTTACTCGGCAGCGACCGGGGAGCTGTTTTTT.

This clonotype was recorded many times. V is TRBV20-1 and J is TRBJ2-7; 7 bases align to TRBD1. CDR1 is DFQATT and CDR2 is SNEGSKA in the germline V gene (reference sequence). Trimming cost V 2 bases and J 6 bases; bases outside gene matches: 10. This CDR3 is built from 14 residues. The CDR3 loop is CSARTDRDLPEQYF. The CDR3 DNA reads as TGCAGTGCTAGAACCGACAGGGATCTTCCCGAGCAGTACTTC.

The table lists this clonotype with a count of one. Relative to the germline gene, one junction end is altered; a read error may explain this. The chain employs TRBV11-3 and TRBJ2-1, with no clear D. The CDR3 length is 14 residues. Germline V gives CDR1 SGHNT, CDR2 YENEEA. The CDR3 nucleotides are TGCGCCAGCAGCCAAGATTGGGTTCGGAATGAGCAGTTCTTC. Protein: CASSQDWVRNEQFF.

This clonotype was seen ten or more times. The chain uses TRBV11-2 and TRBJ1-1; possibly TRBD1 for D (6 bases). V lost 5 bases and J lost 0, with 10 bases in between. Germline V gives CDR1 SGHAT, CDR2 FQNNGV. The CDR3 sequence is 14 residues long. The CDR3 reads CASSPDRVNTEAFF. The CDR3 nucleotides read TGTGCCAGCAGCCCGGACAGAGTGAACACTGAAGCTTTCTTT.

This clonotype was recorded many times. The V gene is TRBV30, the J gene TRBJ1-2; no reliable D call. CDR3 length: 12 residues. Germline V gene lookup returns CDR1 GTSNPN and CDR2 SVGIG (reference sequence). Trimming stripped 0 bases from V and 6 bases from J, with 8 bases between. As DNA, the CDR3 is TGTGCCTGGAGTGTATTACTGGATGGCTACACCTTC. The encoded protein is CAWSVLLDGYTF. The variable domain in full, with the rest retrieved from reference TRBV30 and TRBJ1-2, is SQTIHQWPATLVQPVGSPLSLECTVEGTSNPNLYWYRQAAGRGLQLLFYSVGIGQISSEVPQNLSASRPQDRQFILSSKKLLLSDSGFYLCAWSVLLDGYTFGSGTRLTVV.

The genes are TRBV15 and TRBJ1-1; no definite D call. Germline lookup yields CDR1 LNHNV and CDR2 YYDKDF (reference sequence). V was trimmed by 4 bases and J by 1 base, leaving 7 bases between them. The CDR3 sequence is 13 residues long. CDR3 region: CATSNSGNTEAFF. CDR3 sequence (DNA): TGTGCCACCAGCAACTCAGGGAACACTGAAGCTTTCTTT.